This TCR beta chain came from a study of control samples from healthy donors and cancer patients. Clones were sequenced by immunoSEQ multiplex PCR, and TCRdb holds only the in-frame ones, with some missing. The sample records 150,000 to 200,000 clones, over 85% being singletons. In the case of this clone: This same CDR3 is encoded by further DNA sequences in the sample.

Germline V gives CDR1 MDHEN, CDR2 SYDVKM. The CDR3 extends over 15 amino acids. Unmatched junction bases numbered 10, after V lost 5 bases and J lost 6 bases. The receptor's source is a man in his thirties or forties in good health. This chain joins TRBV28 and TRBJ2-3; TRBD1 agrees at 8 bases. Sequencing was done on a sample of blood. CDR3 sequence reads: CASSPGQANTDTQYF. CDR3 bases: TGTGCCAGCAGTCCGGGACAGGCCAACACGGATACGCAGTATTTT.